This TCR beta chain appears in the sequencing data of a study of T cell responses to AZD1222 COVID-19 vaccine listed by TCRdb under 2021. Concerning the study at large: TCR sequencing was performed for over 230 trial participants, of whom approximately 200 were given two doses of AZD1222 and around 25 were given two doses of MenACWY control vaccine. Enrollment into the trials was organized by age into subgroups of 18-55, 56-69 and 70-plus years, and those subgroups contained approximately 150, 30 and 60 TCR-sequenced participants, respectively.

The time point label here, explained by the study, means: about 28 days (+/-7) after the second vaccine dose. Because spike-specific TCR depth and breadth did not differ between the two schedules, AZD1222 recipients who got a second dose at roughly 4 weeks were pooled with those who got a second dose at roughly 12 weeks. Vaccinee samples came from UK trials COV001 and COV002, including a single-blind randomized controlled phase 2/3 trial of AZD1222 (ChAdOx1 nCoV-19) in healthy adults. For TCRbeta chain sequencing, PBMC samples were collected from trial participants at day 0 and at day 28 after the second dose. As to this clone: This clone's antigen is unknown. Within one base of it there is no much larger clone, and no base qualities were kept.

Study-wide conclusions, independent of this receptor: Because no day 14 peak-response samples were available, repertoires were characterized only after the peak T cell response. In the small 56-69-year group, the increase in depth fell short of significance, most likely because of low power. Only six or seven AZD1222 recipients were SARS-CoV-2 seropositive at baseline, limiting conclusions about previously exposed vaccinees. Vaccine-associated CD4 TCRs spanned the whole spike protein, with dominant responses in regions 160-218 and 743-854. After two AZD1222 doses, spike-specific TCR breadth and depth were significantly higher than at day 0 and than in MenACWY recipients. Participants were mostly white British and included more females than males, and it was suggested by the authors that clonal diversity may have been underestimated. Reportedly, almost half of the unique spike-specific TCRs recognized epitopes lying outside the regions that are mutated in the B.1.351 and B.1.1.7 variants.

The CDR3 regions of human TCRbeta chains were analyzed by immunosequencing. In the authors' own workflow: Repertoire TCRs were checked for matches against a reference library of SARS-CoV-2-specific TCRs that had been generated using the MIRA antigen-specificity platform. Breadth was defined as the fraction of unique TCRs that were SARS-CoV-2-associated. Depth was defined as the fraction of total T cells that were SARS-CoV-2-associated. Using the MIRA data, each spike-specific TCR was mapped to the spike region that the TCR reacts to and placed in a CD4 or CD8 class. Log10-transformed breadth and depth values were compared by one-way ANOVA with Sidak's multiple comparisons tests. TCRdb took over this immuneACCESS table, retaining in-frame rearrangements with V and J assigned. Such tables are incomplete; in checked studies, under half of the missing clones stem from an unresolved V gene, and the remainder is unexplained. V, J and clone size reflect that table, while D and trimming were determined from the DNA. In this sample the table shows 60,000 to 75,000 clones, about 83% of which occur a single time. The top ten constitute roughly 6.5% of the sample.

Sample: peripheral blood, taken 28 days after the second AZD1222 dose. The sequence derives from an adult who received the AZD1222 COVID-19 vaccine.

The DNA sequence reads TGTGCCAGCAGTTTCGCTGGGGCCAACGTCCTGACTTTC. It specifies CASSFAGANVLTF. The chain uses TRBV27 and TRBJ2-6, with the D gene not clear enough to name. CDR1 and CDR2, per the germline V gene (reference sequence), are MNHEY and SMNVEV. Spanning cysteine to phenylalanine, the CDR3 consists of 13 amino acids. Here the CDR3 DNA is all that survives: 39 bases in frame from base 1. V is reduced by 3 bases and J by 2 bases, leaving a spacing of 2 bases between them.